The sequence of this T cell receptor beta chain was determined in a study of blood T cell repertoires in COVID-19. Some clones are missing from TCRdb's copy, which holds only in-frame ones; the method was immunoSEQ multiplex PCR. This repertoire shows 200,000 to 300,000 clones, almost 85% found once; its top ten account for 5.1%. This TCR was recovered from a man aged 45 to 65 with COVID-19, enrolled during active disease. The specimen sequenced was peripheral blood.

In DNA, the CDR3 is TGTGCCAGCAGCGTAACTACGGGACACTATAATTCACCCCTCCACTTT. It is translated as CASSVTTGHYNSPLHF. This rearrangement joins TRBV9 to TRBJ1-6, with TRBD1 as a possible D gene (6 bases). CDR1 and CDR2 from the germline V gene are SGDLS and YYNGEE. The CDR3 has 16 amino acids. The ends were cut back, 1 base at V and 3 bases at J, with 11 bases in the middle.